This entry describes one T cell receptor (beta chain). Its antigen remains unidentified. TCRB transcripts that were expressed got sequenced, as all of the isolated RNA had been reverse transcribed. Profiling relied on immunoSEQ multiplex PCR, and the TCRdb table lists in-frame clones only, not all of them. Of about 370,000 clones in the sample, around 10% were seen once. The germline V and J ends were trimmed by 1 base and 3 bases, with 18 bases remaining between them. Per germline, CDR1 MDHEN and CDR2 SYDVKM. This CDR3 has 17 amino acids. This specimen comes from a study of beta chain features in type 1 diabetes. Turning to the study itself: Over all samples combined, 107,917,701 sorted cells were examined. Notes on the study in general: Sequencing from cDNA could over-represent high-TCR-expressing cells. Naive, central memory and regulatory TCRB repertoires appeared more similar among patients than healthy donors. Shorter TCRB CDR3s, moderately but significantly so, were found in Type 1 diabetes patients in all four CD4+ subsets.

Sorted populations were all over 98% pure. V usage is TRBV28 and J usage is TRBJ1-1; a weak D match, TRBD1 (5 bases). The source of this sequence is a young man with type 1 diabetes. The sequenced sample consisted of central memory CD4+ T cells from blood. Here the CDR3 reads CASSLYISGDGDTEAFF. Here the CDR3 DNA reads TGTGCCAGCAGTTTATATATATCGGGGGATGGGGACACTGAAGCTTTCTTT.